The rows below give T cell receptor beta chains drawn from one sample of a study of T cell repertoires in cytomegalovirus infection. Their antigen targets remain unknown. Each CDR3 protein is one row after TCRdb ran MiXCR on the reads. The sample lists over 100,000 distinct CDR3 sequences; around 28% were seen once. The sequences come from CD8+ T cells from cultured PBMCs, collected from culture after CMV antigen stimulation. These receptors were taken from a human donor in good health (CMV status not recorded). Some clones in this sample may be carry-over from other donors' samples. Both conserved end residues are part of each CDR3. A D gene is named only where the DNA matches it firmly. Size values are once, few and many counts, or a class for expanded clones, and some rows have none.

v_gene	abundance	j_gene	len	d_gene	CDR3nt	CDR3aa
TRBV7-9	many	TRBJ1-1	13	.	TGTGCCAGCAGCTTAGTTGCGGGCCGTGAAGCTTTCTTT	CASSLVAGREAFF
TRBV12-3/TRBV12-4	.	TRBJ2-1	15	.	TGTGCCAGCAGTTTCGGCCTCAGCTCCTACAATGAGCAGTTCTTC	CASSFGLSSYNEQFF
TRBV7-9	few	TRBJ1-4	15	.	TGTGCCAGCAGCCCCTGGGCCCAAGGAAATGAAAAACTGTTTTTT	CASSPWAQGNEKLFF
TRBV7-2	.	TRBJ1-1	14	TRBD1	TGTGCCAGCAGCCGCCGGGACAGCGTCCTTGAAGCTTTCTTT	CASSRRDSVLEAFF
TRBV3-1	.	TRBJ2-1	16	.	TGTGCCAGCAGTCTTACAGGGTTAGAGTTCAAGGGTGAGCAGTTCTTC	CASSLTGLEFKGEQFF
TRBV6-2/TRBV6-3	few	TRBJ1-1	13	TRBD1	TGTGCCAGCAGTTCGACAGGGGGCTCTGAAGCTTTCTTT	CASSSTGGSEAFF
TRBV12-3/TRBV12-4	few	TRBJ1-2	15	.	TGTGCCAGCAGAGTTACCGACATAACCGGCGGTGGCTACACCTTC	CASRVTDITGGGYTF
TRBV6-2/TRBV6-3	large	TRBJ1-1	12	.	TGTGCCAGCAGTTACGGCGACGGGAAAGCTTTCTTT	CASSYGDGKAFF
TRBV12-3/TRBV12-4	.	TRBJ2-2	14	.	TGTGCCGCCCACCTAGCGAGAGAGGGCGGGGAGCTGTTTTTT	CAAHLAREGGELFF
TRBV3-1	.	TRBJ1-2	14	.	TGTGCCAGCAGCCAAGTCCCCGAGGGGCATGGCTACATCTTC	CASSQVPEGHGYIF
TRBV5-4	few	TRBJ2-3	16	TRBD2	TGTGCCAGCAGCTTGGAGGGACTAGCGGGGGCAGATACGCAGTATTTT	CASSLEGLAGADTQYF
TRBV7-2	.	TRBJ1-1	14	.	TGTGCCAGCGGCGGGGGCTTCAAGTTCACTGAAGCTTTCTTT	CASGGGFKFTEAFF
TRBV11-2	few	TRBJ1-1	14	.	TGTGCCAGCAGCTCTCGACCTTTCGACACTGAAGCTTTCTTT	CASSSRPFDTEAFF
TRBV7-6	many	TRBJ2-1	16	TRBD2	TGTGCCAGCAGCTTAGCACTAGCGGGACTTTACAATGAGCAGTTCTTC	CASSLALAGLYNEQFF
TRBV7-9	.	TRBJ1-1	14	.	TGTGCCAGCAGCTTAGGGTATAAGAACACTGAAGCTTTCTTT	CASSLGYKNTEAFF
TRBV19	.	TRBJ1-2	12	.	TGTGCCAGTAGTATGCAGCCCTATGGCTACACCTTC	CASSMQPYGYTF
TRBV6-5	few	TRBJ2-3	13	.	TGTGCCAGCGGTGGGATTTGGACAGATACGCAGTATTTT	CASGGIWTDTQYF
TRBV4-1	.	TRBJ2-1	17	TRBD1	TGCGCCAGCAGCCTTGGGGGACAGGGGAGCTCCTACAATGAGCAGTTCTTC	CASSLGGQGSSYNEQFF
TRBV5-6	many	TRBJ2-2	14	.	TGTGCCAGCAGCTTTAACCTCAAGACCGGGGAGCTGTTTTTT	CASSFNLKTGELFF
TRBV5-1	.	TRBJ2-3	16	TRBD1	TGCGCCAGCAGCGCGGTTGGGACAGGGAGCACAGATACGCAGTATTTT	CASSAVGTGSTDTQYF
TRBV14	many	TRBJ2-7	15	.	TGTGCCAGCAGCCAAGAGGCCGCGGGGGCCCACGAGCAGTACTTC	CASSQEAAGAHEQYF
TRBV5-6	few	TRBJ2-3	13	TRBD2	TGTGCCAGCAGCCCCGGGGGGGCAGATACGCAGTATTTT	CASSPGGADTQYF
TRBV18	.	TRBJ2-7	13	.	TGTGCCAGCTCACCCCACCCGGGTTACGAGCAGTACTTC	CASSPHPGYEQYF
TRBV12-3/TRBV12-4	.	TRBJ2-1	12	.	TGTGCCAGCAGTCCGGACCTACGTGAGCAGTTCTTC	CASSPDLREQFF
TRBV6-5	few	TRBJ1-5	15	.	TGTGCCAGCATCTTCTCCAGAACTAGCAATCAGCCCCAGCATTTT	CASIFSRTSNQPQHF
TRBV4-1	once	TRBJ2-1	14	TRBD2	TGCGCCAGCAGGAGCGGGGGGGCCGCCAATGAGCAGTTCTTC	CASRSGGAANEQFF
TRBV12-3/TRBV12-4	.	TRBJ2-3	15	TRBD2	TGTGCCAGCAGCGGGACTACTGATAGCACAGATACGCAGTATTTT	CASSGTTDSTDTQYF
TRBV7-9	.	TRBJ2-1	15	TRBD2	TGTGCCAGCACTCACGGGTTACTAGCGGGGGATAAGCAGTTCTTC	CASTHGLLAGDKQFF
TRBV6-5	.	TRBJ2-1	15	.	TGTGCCAGCACCCTTACACGGGGGGCTTACAATGAGCAGTTCTTC	CASTLTRGAYNEQFF
TRBV5-4	.	TRBJ1-1	14	TRBD1	TGTGCCAGCAGCCCGGGACAGGGGTCAGATGAAGCTTTCTTT	CASSPGQGSDEAFF
TRBV7-6	many	TRBJ2-3	16	.	TGTGCCAGCAGCTCCACTCCGGGACTCACCACAGATACGCAGTATTTT	CASSSTPGLTTDTQYF
TRBV7-8	few	TRBJ2-7	16	.	TGTGCCAGCAGCCAGGGGGGACTTCCGAGCTCCTACGAGCAGTACTTC	CASSQGGLPSSYEQYF
TRBV15	.	TRBJ2-7	14	TRBD2	TGTGCCACCAGCCACACTAGCGGGGCCTACGAGCAGTACTTC	CATSHTSGAYEQYF
TRBV5-6	few	TRBJ2-2	17	.	TGTGCCAGCAGCTTGAAGGGCACGTACAGAATAAGCGGGGAGCTGTTTTTT	CASSLKGTYRISGELFF
TRBV10-3	few	TRBJ1-1	15	.	TGTGCCATCAGTGAGTCGGGGCTCGGGAACACTGAAGCTTTCTTT	CAISESGLGNTEAFF
TRBV7-8	few	TRBJ1-4	16	.	TGTGCCAGCAGCTCCGGGACAACCGCTGTCGGTGAAAAACTGTTTTTT	CASSSGTTAVGEKLFF
TRBV7-2	.	TRBJ1-1	14	TRBD1	TGTGCCAGCAGCCAGAGACAGGGATTTACTGAAGCTTTCTTT	CASSQRQGFTEAFF
TRBV7-8	many	TRBJ1-6	16	.	TGTGCCAGCAGCTTAACAGGGAGTTACTATAATTCACCCCTCCACTTT	CASSLTGSYYNSPLHF
TRBV7-9	few	TRBJ2-5	14	.	TGTGCCAGCAGCTTAGAAAGGGATTTAAAGACCCAGTACTTC	CASSLERDLKTQYF
TRBV27	.	TRBJ2-1	13	.	TGTGCCAGCAGTTTCAATGCGTACAATGAGCAGTTCTTC	CASSFNAYNEQFF
TRBV6-1	few	TRBJ2-1	16	.	TGTGCCAGCAGTGAACTAGCCCTAAGCTCCTACAATGAGCAGTTCTTC	CASSELALSSYNEQFF
TRBV12-3/TRBV12-4	.	TRBJ2-1	13	.	TGTGCCAGCAGTTTTCTTACCTACAATGAGCAGTTCTTC	CASSFLTYNEQFF
TRBV7-4	.	TRBJ2-7	14	.	TGTGCCAGCAGCCCGGGACTGGCCGGGATCGAGCAGTACTTC	CASSPGLAGIEQYF
TRBV7-2	many	TRBJ1-5	14	.	TGTGCCAGCAGCTTAGCTTATAGCAATCAGCCCCAGCATTTT	CASSLAYSNQPQHF
TRBV7-6	.	TRBJ2-6	20	.	TGTGCCAGCAGCTCCGCTGAAGGGGGGCATCTCTCGGCTGGGGCCAACGTCCTGACTTTC	CASSSAEGGHLSAGANVLTF
TRBV7-9	.	TRBJ1-2	16	.	TGTGCCAGCAGCGTCTCCGGAAATTTAGGCAACTATGGCTACACCTTC	CASSVSGNLGNYGYTF
TRBV3-1	.	TRBJ2-5	13	.	TGTGCCAGCAGCCAAGATACCCAAGAGACCCAGTACTTC	CASSQDTQETQYF
TRBV29-1	.	TRBJ2-5	10	.	TGCAGCGTTAGAGAAGAGACCCAGTACTTC	CSVREETQYF
TRBV4-1	.	TRBJ2-7	15	TRBD1	TGCGCCAGCAGCCCTCGGACAGGGAACTTTTACGAGCAGTACTTC	CASSPRTGNFYEQYF